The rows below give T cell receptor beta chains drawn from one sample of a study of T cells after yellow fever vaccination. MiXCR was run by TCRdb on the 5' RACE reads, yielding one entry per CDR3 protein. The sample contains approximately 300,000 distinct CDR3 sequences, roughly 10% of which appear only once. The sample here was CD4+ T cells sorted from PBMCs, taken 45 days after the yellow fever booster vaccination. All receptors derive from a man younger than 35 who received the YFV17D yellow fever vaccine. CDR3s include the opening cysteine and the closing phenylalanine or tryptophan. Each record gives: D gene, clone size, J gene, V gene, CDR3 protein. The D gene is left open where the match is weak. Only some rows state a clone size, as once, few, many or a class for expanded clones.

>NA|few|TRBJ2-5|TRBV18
CASSPPTGQETQYF
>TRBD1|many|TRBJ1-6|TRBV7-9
CASSLGAPGGSNSPLHF
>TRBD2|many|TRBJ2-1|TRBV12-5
CASGLTSGGAAEQFF
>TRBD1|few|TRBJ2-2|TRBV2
CASRQGNTGELFF
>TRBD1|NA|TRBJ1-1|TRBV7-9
CASSSGTGKSEAFF
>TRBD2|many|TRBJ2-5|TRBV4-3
CASSQEPVPGGLQETQYF
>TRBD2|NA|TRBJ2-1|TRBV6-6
CASTLAGSYNEQFF
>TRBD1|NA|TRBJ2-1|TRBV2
CASSGVTGYRGNEQFF
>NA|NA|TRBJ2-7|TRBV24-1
CATSDFFGQGLYEQYF
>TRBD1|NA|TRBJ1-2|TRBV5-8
CASSLSGTGNYGYTF